These T cell receptor beta chains were read from a single sample in a study of T-cell reconstitution after alpha-beta-depleted transplantation in children. TCRdb redid the calling of the PCR reads with MiXCR, one entry per CDR3 protein. Among roughly 100,000 distinct CDR3 sequences listed, 7% to 9% were seen once. The material was PBMCs from the stem cell graft donor, obtained from the stem cell graft. The receptors stem from a human donor who donated a stem cell graft to a child with congenital amegakaryocytic thrombocytopenia. Both conserved end residues are part of each CDR3. Clone size, where shown, is once, few, many, or a class for clones that have expanded.

size: few
V: TRBV3-1
CDR3: CASSQEPGGGYTF

size: many
V: TRBV6-2/TRBV6-3
CDR3: CASGGSGANVLTF

size: many
V: TRBV20-1
CDR3: CSALSNSPLHF

size: many
V: TRBV15
CDR3: CATSRGIRGTATGELFF

size: many
V: TRBV27
CDR3: CASSSYGDRTNYGYTF

size: many
V: TRBV20-1
CDR3: CSAKDWQHRTDTQYF

size: few
V: TRBV30
CDR3: CAWSGSTSPPGETQYF

size: many
V: TRBV5-1
CDR3: CASSLTGQGLGSPLHF

size: many
V: TRBV11-2
CDR3: CASSLVSGSRGRANEQFF

size: many
V: TRBV20-1
CDR3: CSARIVTYEQYF

size: few
V: TRBV12-3/TRBV12-4
CDR3: CASRRQGAGNTIYF

size: many
V: TRBV5-1
CDR3: CASSSAGYEQYF

size: many
V: TRBV29-1
CDR3: CSVTGTGGETQYF

size: many
V: TRBV5-1
CDR3: CASSTAGLGYGYTF

size: -
V: TRBV18
CDR3: CASPPQNADTEAFF

size: many
V: TRBV10-3
CDR3: CATRDRDTEAFF

size: many
V: TRBV29-1
CDR3: CSARRQGSYNEQFF

size: -
V: TRBV20-1
CDR3: CSVIPQSSTDTQYF

size: many
V: TRBV6-5
CDR3: CASSYLAGDQPQHF

size: many
V: TRBV5-1
CDR3: CASSLDVVSYNEQFF

size: many
V: TRBV7-9
CDR3: CASSRRGGTEQFF

size: many
V: TRBV6-5
CDR3: CASTSGAGYQETQYF

size: many
V: TRBV5-1
CDR3: CASSRWDGNYGYTF

size: many
V: TRBV5-1
CDR3: CASSFSGISTDTQYF

size: many
V: TRBV20-1
CDR3: CSASTGTSGAHGGETQYF

size: many
V: TRBV11-2
CDR3: CASSLDPTNRFEQYF

size: many
V: TRBV20-1
CDR3: CSAINPTANTEAFF